These 23 T cell receptor beta chains share one sample of origin, sequenced in a study of T cells in localized non-small cell lung cancer. Assay: immunoSEQ multiplex PCR; the TCRdb copy retains only in-frame clones and omits some. The repertoire consists of over a thousand clones, with approximately 24% occurring once and the leading ten covering around 15%. Material: normal lung tissue next to the tumor, obtained before any cancer treatment. These receptor sequences come from a female donor over 55 with stage I squamous cell lung carcinoma.

The chain joins TRBV30 to TRBJ2-7; 7 nucleotides agree with TRBD2. The CDR3 is made up of 11 amino acids. The germline V gene encodes CDR1 GTSNPN and CDR2 SVGIG (reference sequence). V was pared by 4 bases and J by 3 bases, with 0 bases of the junction left unmatched. CDR3 coding DNA: TGTGCCTGGACTAGCGGCTACGAGCAGTACTTC. It translates to CAWTSGYEQYF.

This clone was seen a handful of times. The genes are TRBV11-3 and TRBJ1-1; possible D gene TRBD1, 5 bases. The CDR3 runs 14 residues. Trimming took 3 bases from V and 1 from J, leaving 9 bases between them. Germline-derived CDR1 and CDR2 are SGHNT and YENEEA. The CDR3 nucleotides are TGTGCCAGCAGCTTGGCGACAGCGAACACTGAAGCTTTCTTT. Translated, it gives CASSLATANTEAFF.

The sample holds a few counts of this clone. The CDR3 spells CASSLTAAEGNEQYF. The CDR3 nucleotides read TGTGCCAGCAGCTTAACAGCCGCCGAAGGTAACGAGCAGTACTTC. J is TRBJ2-7 and V is TRBV11-3, with unresolved D. V dropped 2 bases and J dropped 5 bases, with 16 bases sitting between them. This CDR3 region has 15 residues. The germline V gene has CDR1 SGHNT and CDR2 YENEEA.

The rearrangement joins TRBV18 to TRBJ2-3; D call uncertain. The CDR3 is 12 residues long. Trimming removed 0 bases at V and 6 bases at J, with 4 bases between. Germline V gives CDR1 KGHSH, CDR2 LQKENI. The CDR3 sequence: CASSPPGDTQYF. CDR3 sequence (DNA): TGTGCCAGCTCACCACCGGGCGATACGCAGTATTTT.

In its sample, this clone was seen a few times. The V and J genes are TRBV19 and TRBJ1-1, with D unresolved. This CDR3 has 14 residues. V was clipped by 1 base and J by 6 bases, with 12 bases between them. CDR1 is LNHDA, CDR2 SQIVND, per germline (reference sequence). Here the CDR3 DNA reads TGTGCCAGTAGTATAGGGGTTGAGGAGGCTGAAGCTTTCTTT. Protein product: CASSIGVEEAEAFF.

This clone was observed a handful of times. The CDR3 DNA is TGTGCCAGTAGTACCCATATGAACACTGAAGCTTTCTTT. Amino acid sequence: CASSTHMNTEAFF. The V and J genes are TRBV19 and TRBJ1-1; no clear D gene. V was trimmed by 4 bases and J by 0 bases, leaving 6 bases between them. This CDR3 is built from 13 residues. The germline CDR1 and CDR2 sequences are LNHDA and SQIVND (reference sequence).

This clone has a handful of counts. V usage is TRBV11-3 and J usage is TRBJ1-2; the match to TRBD1 covers 8 bases. CDR3 length: 15 amino acids. The germline CDR1 and CDR2 sequences are SGHNT and YENEEA. Unmatched junction bases numbered 7, after V lost 3 bases and J lost 4 bases. Here the CDR3 reads CASSLVTGGVYGYTF. The CDR3 DNA reads TGTGCCAGCAGCTTGGTTACAGGGGGGGTCTATGGCTACACCTTC.

The rearrangement joins TRBV28 to TRBJ2-5, with TRBD1 matching over 10 bases. Germline trimming cut 5 bases from V and 5 bases from J; bases unmatched to any gene: 11. The CDR3 is made up of 16 amino acids. Germline-derived CDR1 and CDR2 are MDHEN and SYDVKM. DNA of the CDR3: TGTGCCAGCAGTCCACGACAGGGGGCGACGGGGGAGACCCAGTACTTC. This encodes CASSPRQGATGETQYF.

In its sample, this clone is large. This chain joins TRBV6-8 and TRBJ1-1; no definite D call. The CDR3 totals 13 residues. V was cut by 6 bases and J by 5 bases, with 13 bases left in between. Germline V gene lookup returns CDR1 MNHGY and CDR2 SAAAGT. The CDR3 DNA is TGTGCCAGCAGCTTTGGGTGGGGTACTGAAGCTTTCTTT. It yields the protein CASSFGWGTEAFF.

This clone was counted a single time. The chain is built from TRBV18 and TRBJ1-5; D unresolved. Germline lookup yields CDR1 KGHSH and CDR2 LQKENI. The CDR3 consists of 15 residues. Trimming shortened V by 0 bases and J by 2 bases, and 8 bases separated the two germline ends. The CDR3 DNA reads TGTGCCAGCTCACCACCGGGTATGCGCAATCAGCCCCAGCATTTT. Protein sequence: CASSPPGMRNQPQHF.

The chain has TRBV19 and TRBJ1-2, with 7 bases that match TRBD1. CDR3 length: 16 amino acids. CDR1 is LNHDA, CDR2 SQIVND, per germline (reference sequence). V dropped 7 bases and J dropped 1; count of bases not matched to a gene: 12. The DNA of the CDR3 is TGTGCCAGTAAACGACAGGGCTTCCTACTTAACTATGGCTACACCTTC. Translated: CASKRQGFLLNYGYTF. Full variable domain (missing parts from reference TRBV19 and TRBJ1-2): DGGITQSPKYLFRKEGQNVTLSCEQNLNHDAMYWYRQDPGQGLRLIYYSQIVNDFQKGDIAEGYSVSREKKESFPLTVTSAQKNPTAFYLCASKRQGFLLNYGYTFGSGTRLTVV.

This clone is judged medium-sized. The chain joins TRBV11-3 to TRBJ1-1; a possible D gene is TRBD1 (5 bases). V lost 7 bases to trimming and J lost 8 bases, with 26 bases between them. Per the germline V gene, CDR1 is SGHNT and CDR2 is YENEEA. This CDR3 is 16 amino acids long. CDR3 sequence reads: CASTLGIRGAPLEAFF. DNA of the CDR3: TGTGCCAGCACCTTGGGAATTAGGGGCGCGCCATTGGAAGCTTTCTTT.

This chain uses TRBV7-7 with TRBJ2-6; 9 bases align to TRBD1. The trim removed 2 bases at V and 3 bases at J, leaving 2 bases unmatched. The CDR3 totals 16 residues. The germline CDR1 and CDR2 sequences are SSHAT and FNYEAQ (reference sequence). This CDR3 is CASSLRTGVGANVLTF. CDR3 DNA: TGTGCCAGCAGCTTAAGGACAGGGGTTGGGGCCAACGTCCTGACTTTC.

By proportion, this clone is large. This sequence joins TRBV5-1 and TRBJ1-4, with 9 bases lining up with TRBD1. The CDR3 covers 17 residues. Germline CDR1 reads SGHRS; CDR2 reads YFSETQ. Germline trimming cut 3 bases from V and 4 bases from J; bases unmatched to any gene: 10. This chain's CDR3 is CASSSIGTGSYNEKLFF. Here the CDR3 DNA reads TGCGCCAGCAGCTCGATCGGGACAGGGTCTTATAATGAAAAACTGTTTTTT.

By its share, this clone is medium-sized. In nucleotides, the CDR3 is TGTGCCAGCGCCTCTAGCGGGAGGGCCGGGGAGACCCAGTACTTC. Its protein product is CASASSGRAGETQYF. The chain recombines TRBV11-3 with TRBJ2-5; 12 bases are shared with TRBD2. The CDR3 runs 15 residues. Germline V gene lookup returns CDR1 SGHNT and CDR2 YENEEA. The V and J ends lost 8 bases and 5 bases, in that order; junction bases with no gene match: 9.

The chain employs TRBV5-1 and TRBJ1-6; tentatively, D is TRBD1 (5 bases). V was clipped by 0 bases and J by 9 bases, with 16 bases between them. This CDR3 has 16 amino acids. In germline, CDR1 is SGHRS, CDR2 YFSETQ. Here the CDR3 DNA reads TGCGCCAGCAGCTTGGCTGGGGCGAAACTTGGTTCACCCCTCCACTTT. Translation gives CASSLAGAKLGSPLHF.

This chain links TRBV6-8 with TRBJ1-6; 9 bases line up with TRBD1. J gave up 9 bases and V 5 bases, and 8 bases lay outside the gene matches. This CDR3 has 15 residues. CDR1 and CDR2 from the germline V gene are MNHGY and SAAAGT. The CDR3 DNA sequence: TGTGCCAGCAGTGAGCGGACAGGGGAGGGTTCACCCCTCCACTTT. This gives the protein CASSERTGEGSPLHF.

The chain recombines TRBV6-8 with TRBJ1-3; D might be TRBD1 (6 bases). The CDR3 is 13 amino acids. CDR1 and CDR2 from the germline V gene are MNHGY and SAAAGT. V lost 9 bases to trimming and J lost 5 bases, with 14 bases between them. As DNA, the CDR3 is TGTGCCAGTGGGGGGCCGACAAGAAACACCATATATTTT. Protein sequence: CASGGPTRNTIYF.

This rearrangement joins TRBV14 to TRBJ2-3; possibly TRBD2 for D (5 bases). V was trimmed by 4 bases and J by 1 base, leaving 15 bases between them. Germline lookup yields CDR1 SGHDN and CDR2 FVKESK. There are 16 residues in the CDR3. The CDR3 is CASSPYGELGTDTQYF. CDR3 DNA sequence: TGTGCCAGCAGCCCATACGGGGAATTGGGCACAGATACGCAGTATTTT. Variable domain in full (rest from reference TRBV14 and TRBJ2-3): EAGVTQFPSHSVIEKGQTVTLRCDPISGHDNLYWYRRVMGKEIKFLLHFVKESKQDESGMPNNRFLAERTGGTYSTLKVQPAELEDSGVYFCASSPYGELGTDTQYFGPGTRLTVL.

This sequence joins TRBV18 and TRBJ1-2, with 10 bases that match TRBD1. Germline V gene sequence: CDR1 KGHSH, CDR2 LQKENI. The CDR3 spans 15 residues. The V segment lost 3 bases and the J segment 8 bases; nucleotides outside the gene matches: 9. For the CDR3, the DNA is TGTGCCAGCTCACCCCCTACCGACAGGGGGCGCGGCTACACCTTC. This gives the protein CASSPPTDRGRGYTF.

The J gene is TRBJ1-2, the V gene TRBV18; 11 bases agree with TRBD1. Germline V gene lookup returns CDR1 KGHSH and CDR2 LQKENI. Losses at the gene ends were 1 base for V and 8 bases for J; bases not matched to a gene: 9. This CDR3 comprises 16 residues. CDR3 region: CASSPLGQGDRSGYTF. The DNA for the CDR3 is TGTGCCAGCTCACCACTGGGACAGGGGGATCGGAGCGGCTACACCTTC.

This clone was recorded once. J is TRBJ2-5 and V is TRBV19; D uncertain. This CDR3 spans 13 amino acids. Between the trimmed V and J ends, which lost 3 bases and 5 bases, there was a span of 10 bases. Germline CDR1 is LNHDA and CDR2 is SQIVND (reference sequence). The DNA for the CDR3 is TGTGCCAGTAGTATGGCATCATGGGAGACCCAGTACTTC. Amino acid sequence: CASSMASWETQYF.

This clone has a handful of counts. This chain uses TRBV11-3 with TRBJ2-1, with a tentative D call TRBD2 (6 bases). This CDR3 spans 15 amino acids. Trimming removed 5 bases from V and 4 bases from J, with 15 bases in between. The germline V gene encodes CDR1 SGHNT and CDR2 YENEEA. The CDR3 loop is CASSATPGLYNEQFF. CDR3 DNA: TGTGCCAGCAGCGCGACTCCGGGACTGTACAATGAGCAGTTCTTC.